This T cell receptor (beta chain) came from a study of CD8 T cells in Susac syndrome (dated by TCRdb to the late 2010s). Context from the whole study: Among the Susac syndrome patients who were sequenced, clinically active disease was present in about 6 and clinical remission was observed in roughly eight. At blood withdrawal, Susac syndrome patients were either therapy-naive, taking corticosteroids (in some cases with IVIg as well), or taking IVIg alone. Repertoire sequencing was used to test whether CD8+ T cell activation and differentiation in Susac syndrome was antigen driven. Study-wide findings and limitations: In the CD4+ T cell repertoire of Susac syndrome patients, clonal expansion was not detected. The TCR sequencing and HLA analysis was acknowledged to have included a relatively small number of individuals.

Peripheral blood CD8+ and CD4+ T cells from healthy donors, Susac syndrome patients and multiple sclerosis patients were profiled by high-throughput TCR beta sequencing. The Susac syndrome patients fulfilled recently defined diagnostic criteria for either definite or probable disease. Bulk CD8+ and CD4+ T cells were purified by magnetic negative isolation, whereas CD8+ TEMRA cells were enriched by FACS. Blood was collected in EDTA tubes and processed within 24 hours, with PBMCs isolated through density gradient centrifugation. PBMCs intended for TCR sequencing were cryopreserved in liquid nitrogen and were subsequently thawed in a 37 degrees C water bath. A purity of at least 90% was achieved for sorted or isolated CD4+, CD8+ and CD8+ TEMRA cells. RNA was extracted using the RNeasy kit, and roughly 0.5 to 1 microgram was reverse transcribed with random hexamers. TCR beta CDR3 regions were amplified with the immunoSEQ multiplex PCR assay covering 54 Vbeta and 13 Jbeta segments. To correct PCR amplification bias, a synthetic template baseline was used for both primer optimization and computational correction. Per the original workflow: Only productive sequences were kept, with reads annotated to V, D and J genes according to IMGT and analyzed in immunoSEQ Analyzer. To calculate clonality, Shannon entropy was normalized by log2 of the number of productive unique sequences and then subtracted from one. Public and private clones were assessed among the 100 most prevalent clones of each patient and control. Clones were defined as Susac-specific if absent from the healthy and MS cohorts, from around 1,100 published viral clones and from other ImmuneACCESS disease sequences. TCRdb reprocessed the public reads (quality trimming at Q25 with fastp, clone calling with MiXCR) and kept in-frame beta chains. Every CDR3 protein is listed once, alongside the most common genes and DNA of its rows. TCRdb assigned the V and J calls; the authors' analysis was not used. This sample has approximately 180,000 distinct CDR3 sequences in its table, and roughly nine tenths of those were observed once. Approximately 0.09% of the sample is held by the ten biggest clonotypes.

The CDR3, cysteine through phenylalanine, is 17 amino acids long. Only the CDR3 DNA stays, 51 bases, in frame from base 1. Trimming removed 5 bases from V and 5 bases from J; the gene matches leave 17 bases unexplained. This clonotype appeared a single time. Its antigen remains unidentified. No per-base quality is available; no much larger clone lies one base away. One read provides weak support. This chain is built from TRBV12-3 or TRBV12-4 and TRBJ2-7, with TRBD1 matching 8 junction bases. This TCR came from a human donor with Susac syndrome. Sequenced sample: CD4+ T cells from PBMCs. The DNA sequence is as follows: TGTGCCAGCAGTCCGGGGCTCGGTGCAGGGGGCGAGAACGAGCAGTACTTC. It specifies CASSPGLGAGGENEQYF.